This TCR beta chain was documented in a study of blood T cell repertoires in COVID-19. About the study: Nucleic acid was either cDNA or gDNA, and it came from T cells, B-cell-depleted T cells, or PBMCs.

This clone was observed a few times. Here immunoSEQ multiplex PCR was the method, and the copy in TCRdb shows in-frame clones only, minus some. The profile shows around 60,000 clones, about 88% of them singletons. CDR1 KGHSH and CDR2 LQKENI come from the germline V gene. V gave up 0 bases and J gave up 9 bases; unmatched junction bases: 8. The CDR3 runs 15 residues. The clonotype was recovered from a man aged 70 or older with acute or convalescent COVID-19. Specimen: peripheral blood. This rearrangement joins TRBV18 to TRBJ2-1, with 7 bases fitting TRBD2. CDR3 in DNA: TGTGCCAGCTCACCACCCAGCCTAGCGGAGAGTGAGCAGTTCTTC. Translated: CASSPPSLAESEQFF.